These 12 T cell receptor beta chains came from one sample sequenced in a study of prognosis after radiotherapy for stage I lung cancer. The authors amplified TCR beta CDR3 from genomic DNA using two-round multiplex PCR. First-round PCR, the initial amplification, used primers specific to each TRBV and TRBJ gene. TCRdb reprocessed the multiplex PCR reads with MiXCR, giving one entry per CDR3 protein. The sample lists fewer than 65,000 distinct CDR3 sequences, approximately 30% seen once, with roughly 9.4% in the top ten. Here the sequenced sample was PBMCs, taken before or after stereotactic body radiation therapy (not recorded which). The receptor set was obtained from a donor over 45 with non-small cell lung cancer.

This clonotype has ten or more counts. The chain recombines TRBV7-2 with TRBJ1-5, with 8 bases fitting TRBD1. The CDR3 is 13 amino acids. Trimming took 5 bases from V and 11 from J; bases not matched to a gene: 8. The V gene's germline CDR1 is SGHTA and CDR2 FQGNSA. The chain's CDR3 is CASSQDRVGTQHF. The CDR3 nucleotides read TGTGCCAGCAGCCAGGACAGGGTGGGGACCCAGCATTTT.

This clonotype has a count of ten or more. The J gene is TRBJ1-2, the V gene TRBV19; possible D gene TRBD1, 6 bases. CDR3 length: 15 residues. Trimming shortened V by 3 bases and J by 5 bases, and 16 bases separated the two germline ends. The germline gives CDR1 LNHDA, CDR2 SQIVND (reference sequence). CDR3 in DNA: TGTGCCAGTAGTATCGGAGTACAGGGCCATTATGGCTACACCTTC. The encoded protein is CASSIGVQGHYGYTF.

This clonotype showed up many times. This chain links TRBV28 with TRBJ2-7; D is uncertain. Germline-derived CDR1 and CDR2 are MDHEN and SYDVKM. Trimming removed 3 bases at V and 6 bases at J, with 15 bases between. This CDR3 has 14 residues. The CDR3 DNA follows: TGTGCCAGCAGTTTTGATAGGAGCCTTCGCGAGCAGTACTTC. This encodes CASSFDRSLREQYF.

This clonotype was picked up a small number of times. A much more abundant neighbour one base away suggests this may be a read error. The chain has TRBV6-1 and TRBJ2-7; no clear D. Germline lookup yields CDR1 MNHNS and CDR2 SASEGT. V dropped 10 bases and J dropped 8 bases, with 18 bases sitting between them. The CDR3 is 12 amino acids. The CDR3 bases are TGTGCCATCTGCCACTTTCAGGAACAGCAGTACTTC. This translates into CAICHFQEQQYF.

The J gene is TRBJ2-2, the V gene TRBV7-2, with TRBD2 matching over 7 bases. This CDR3 has 16 amino acids. From germline, CDR1 is SGHTA and CDR2 FQGNSA. Unmatched junction bases numbered 7, after V lost 3 bases and J lost 3 bases. CDR3 sequence: CASSLVVLADTGELFF. CDR3 nucleotide sequence: TGTGCCAGCAGCTTGGTGGTGCTAGCGGACACCGGGGAGCTGTTTTTT. Filled out from reference TRBV7-2 and TRBJ2-2, the complete variable domain reads GAGVSQSPSNKVTEKGKDVELRCDPISGHTALYWYRQSLGQGLEFLIYFQGNSAPDKSGLPSDRFSAERTGGSVSTLTIQRTQQEDSAVYLCASSLVVLADTGELFFGEGSRLTVL.

This clonotype was seen many times. This chain joins TRBV7-2 and TRBJ2-7; D ambiguous. Germline V gene lookup returns CDR1 SGHTA and CDR2 FQGNSA. V gave up 0 bases and J gave up 3 bases, with 9 bases separating them. The CDR3 is made up of 14 amino acids. The CDR3, as DNA: TGTGCCAGCAGCTTAGCTACATCCAGCTACGAGCAGTACTTC. Translated, it gives CASSLATSSYEQYF.

The chain couples TRBV5-1 to TRBJ1-3, with D maybe TRBD1 (5 bases). This CDR3 is built from 14 residues. CDR1 is SGHRS, CDR2 YFSETQ, per germline. V lost 4 bases and J lost 0, with 8 bases in between. In nucleotides, the CDR3 is TGCGCCAGCAGCATAGGGACCTCTGGAAACACCATATATTTT. Translating it yields CASSIGTSGNTIYF.

This sequence joins TRBV6-2 or TRBV6-3 and TRBJ2-2, with 7 bases aligning to TRBD2. CDR3 length: 15 residues. J was trimmed by 6 bases and V by 11 bases; bases with no gene match: 15. Per the germline V gene, CDR1 is MNHEY and CDR2 is SVGEGT. This CDR3 reads CAGLLISGLSGELFF. As DNA, the CDR3 is TGTGCCGGTCTATTAATTAGCGGGCTGTCCGGGGAGCTGTTTTTT.

A remark on this clonotype: Given a much more abundant clone one base away, this may be a read error. The V and J genes are TRBV7-9 and TRBJ1-1; D unclear. The CDR3 has 16 residues. V was trimmed by 4 bases and J by 1 base, leaving 16 bases between them. CDR1 and CDR2 (germline): SEHNR, FQNEAQ (reference sequence). CDR3 in DNA: TGTGCCAGCAGCTCAGGAGGACCCCTAAGGAACACTGAAGCTTTCTTT. Protein sequence: CASSSGGPLRNTEAFF.

This clonotype was observed at least ten times. The chain is built from TRBV6-2 or TRBV6-3 and TRBJ1-1; TRBD1 aligns across 7 bases. Germline V gives CDR1 MNHEY, CDR2 SVGEGT. V was clipped by 6 bases and J by 8 bases; unmatched bases: 12. The CDR3 has 14 amino acids. The CDR3 reads CASRSILGQEEAFF. CDR3 nucleotide sequence: TGTGCCAGCAGATCTATATTAGGACAGGAGGAAGCTTTCTTT.

This clonotype has a count of ten or more. The V gene is TRBV6-1, the J gene TRBJ1-1, with 8 bases fitting TRBD1. Germline trimming cut 8 bases from V and 0 bases from J; bases unmatched to any gene: 8. Germline V gene data show CDR1 as MNHNS and CDR2 as SASEGT. The CDR3 runs 15 residues. The CDR3, as DNA: TGTGCCAGCTCCCTCACAGGGGGGGTGAACACTGAAGCTTTCTTT. This translates into CASSLTGGVNTEAFF.

The chain is built from TRBV7-2 and TRBJ2-6; D gene uncertain. Looked up from germline, CDR1 is SGHTA and CDR2 is FQGNSA. The CDR3 spans 16 residues. The V end was cut by 3 bases, the J end by 8 bases, with 17 bases between. This CDR3 is CASSFALSSWSNVLTF. The DNA of the CDR3 is TGTGCCAGCAGCTTCGCTCTTAGCTCTTGGTCCAACGTCCTGACTTTC.